The 10 T cell receptor beta chains in this list originate from one sample, sequenced in a study of blood T cell repertoires in COVID-19. The data were produced by immunoSEQ multiplex PCR, yet TCRdb's version contains in-frame clones alone and is incomplete. The sample lists 120,000 or so clones, roughly 88% occurring once. Sequencing was carried out using peripheral blood. The receptors originated from an elderly woman with acute or convalescent COVID-19.

The chain uses TRBV28 and TRBJ1-4, with D tentatively TRBD1 (6 bases). Germline CDR1 and CDR2: MDHEN and SYDVKM. With 6 bases removed from V and 8 bases from J, the gap between germline ends came to 16 bases. CDR3 length equals 14 residues. The DNA of the CDR3 is TGTGCCAGCAGCCCCGGGGGGCGCGGAGAAAAACTGTTTTTT. Encoded protein: CASSPGGRGEKLFF. The entire variable domain, with the rest obtained from reference TRBV28 and TRBJ1-4, is as follows: DVKVTQSSRYLVKRTGEKVFLECVQDMDHENMFWYRQDPGLGLRLIYFSYDVKMKEKGDIPEGYSVSREKKERFSLILESASTNQTSMYLCASSPGGRGEKLFFGSGTQLSVL.

This clone has a handful of counts. The CDR3 is CSVRGGRNEQYF. The CDR3 region has the DNA TGCAGCGTCCGGGGAGGGAGGAACGAGCAGTACTTC. This chain joins TRBV29-1 and TRBJ2-7; 7 bases are shared with TRBD2. In germline, CDR1 is SQVTM, CDR2 ANQGSEA. There are 12 residues in the CDR3. Trimming took 6 bases from V and 5 from J; bases not matched to a gene: 7.

The V and J genes are TRBV6-5 and TRBJ1-2; D not resolved. This CDR3 is built from 13 residues. Trimming cost V 6 bases and J 6 bases, with 14 bases left between them. Germline lookup yields CDR1 MNHEY and CDR2 SVGAGI. CDR3 protein: CASSTRVLHGYTF. The DNA of the CDR3 is TGTGCCAGCAGCACGAGGGTCTTGCATGGCTACACCTTC.

The chain uses TRBV4-1 and TRBJ1-3; D ambiguous. Trimming removed 0 bases at V and 4 bases at J, with 4 bases between. This CDR3 comprises 13 residues. Germline V CDR1 and CDR2: MGHRA, YSYEKL. CDR3 coding DNA: TGCGCCAGCAGCCAAGATACAGGAAACACCATATATTTT. It codes for CASSQDTGNTIYF.

This clone was detected a few times. This sequence joins TRBV5-6 and TRBJ1-2; 7 positions agree with TRBD1. V lost 5 bases to trimming and J lost 8 bases; unmatched junction nucleotides: 12. CDR3 length: 14 amino acids. CDR1 is SGHDT and CDR2 is YYEEEE in the germline V gene. This CDR3 is CASRGYDRVEGYTF. CDR3 coding DNA: TGTGCCAGCAGGGGGTATGACAGGGTTGAGGGCTACACCTTC.

This clone was seen a few times. This sequence joins TRBV11-2 and TRBJ1-1; D is unresolved. Germline values: CDR1 SGHAT, CDR2 FQNNGV. Deletions cut 0 bases from V and 7 bases from J, with 9 bases between. The CDR3 has 13 amino acids. The CDR3 sequence is CASSLEEGLEAFF. In DNA form, the CDR3 reads TGTGCCAGCAGCTTAGAGGAGGGTCTTGAAGCTTTCTTT.

This clone was seen only once. The chain is built from TRBV20-1 and TRBJ1-1; 7 bases are a match to TRBD1. The germline CDR1 and CDR2 sequences are DFQATT and SNEGSKA (reference sequence). The junction had 7 bases not matched to a gene; V was cut back by 6 bases and J by 9 bases. The CDR3 has 11 residues. The CDR3 DNA is TGCAGTGCACTTCAGGGGGAGAAAGCTTTCTTT. Its protein is CSALQGEKAFF.

The sample holds one count of this clone. The chain couples TRBV4-1 to TRBJ1-3; D remains unclear. With 0 bases removed from V and 2 bases from J, the gap between germline ends came to 8 bases. The CDR3 spans 15 residues. Germline V gene data show CDR1 as MGHRA and CDR2 as YSYEKL. CDR3 sequence (DNA): TGCGCCAGCAGCCAAGATTCTAGGACTGGAAACACCATATATTTT. Translating it yields CASSQDSRTGNTIYF.

This chain joins TRBV7-9 and TRBJ1-3, with D tentatively TRBD1 (5 bases). The length of the CDR3 is 17 residues. CDR1 SEHNR and CDR2 FQNEAQ come from the germline V gene (reference sequence). V shed 1 base and J shed 0 bases, with 13 bases lying between them. The CDR3, as DNA: TGTGCCAGCAGCTTAGGGTCAGGGTTTGGCTCTGGAAACACCATATATTTT. Translated: CASSLGSGFGSGNTIYF.

The CDR3 region is CSASVQGYGYTF. The CDR3 nucleotides are TGCAGTGCTAGTGTTCAGGGCTATGGCTACACCTTC. J is TRBJ1-2 and V is TRBV20-1; TRBD1 might be the D (5 bases). Between the trimmed V and J ends, which lost 3 bases and 4 bases, there was a span of 9 bases. The CDR3 has 12 residues. Germline lookup yields CDR1 DFQATT and CDR2 SNEGSKA (reference sequence).